The 4 T cell receptor beta chains below all came from one sample that was sequenced in a study of T cells after yellow fever vaccination. From the 5' RACE reads, TCRdb called clonotypes with MiXCR, one entry per CDR3 protein. The table includes about 580,000 distinct CDR3 sequences, roughly a sixth detected once. Sequenced material: PBMCs, taken around 5 days after the first yellow fever vaccination. The origin of the receptors is a man younger than 35 who received the YFV17D yellow fever vaccine.

This clonotype was picked up a small number of times. The chain employs TRBV7-9 and TRBJ2-3, with D unresolved. The germline V gene encodes CDR1 SEHNR and CDR2 FQNEAQ (reference sequence). This CDR3 spans 14 amino acids. The V and J ends lost 2 bases and 2 bases respectively, with 8 bases between them. The DNA of the CDR3 is TGTGCCAGCAGCTTAATGCCCAACACAGATACGCAGTATTTT. Its protein product is CASSLMPNTDTQYF.

The sample holds a few counts of this clonotype. Germline and junction disagree at one end, which may indicate a read error. The J gene is TRBJ2-1, the V gene TRBV5-1; D is undetermined. Per germline, CDR1 SGHRS and CDR2 YFSETQ. The CDR3 loop spans 11 amino acids. CDR3 sequence (DNA): TGCGCCAGCAGCTGGTACAATGATCAGTTCTTC. Translated: CASSWYNDQFF.

The chain uses TRBV12-3 or TRBV12-4 and TRBJ2-1, with 10 nucleotides matching TRBD2. V lost 1 base and J lost 8; bases outside the gene matches: 5. The CDR3 is made up of 15 amino acids. Here the CDR3 DNA reads TGTGCCAGCAGTTTAGGTAGCGGGGGGTTCTATGAGCAGTTCTTC. Amino acid sequence: CASSLGSGGFYEQFF.

The V gene is TRBV5-6, the J gene TRBJ2-3; 9 positions match TRBD2. The CDR3 covers 17 residues. V shed 1 base, J shed 5 bases, and the junction held 11 bases outside the gene matches. Per the germline V gene, CDR1 is SGHDT and CDR2 is YYEEEE. The DNA of the CDR3 is TGTGCCAGCAGCTTGATCGCGCTAGCGGGGTATAGAGATACGCAGTATTTT. It translates to CASSLIALAGYRDTQYF.